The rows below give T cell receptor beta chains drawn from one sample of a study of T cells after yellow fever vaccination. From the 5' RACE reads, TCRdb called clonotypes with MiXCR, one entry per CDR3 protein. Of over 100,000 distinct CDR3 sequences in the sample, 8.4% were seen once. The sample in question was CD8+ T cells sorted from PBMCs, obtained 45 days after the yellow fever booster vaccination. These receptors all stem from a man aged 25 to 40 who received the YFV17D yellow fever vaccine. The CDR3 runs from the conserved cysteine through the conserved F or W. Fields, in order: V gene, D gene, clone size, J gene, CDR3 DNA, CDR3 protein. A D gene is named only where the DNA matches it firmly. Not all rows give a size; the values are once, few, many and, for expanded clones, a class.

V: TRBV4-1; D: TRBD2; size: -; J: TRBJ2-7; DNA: TGCGCCAGCAGCCAAGTTCCAGCGGGAGTTCGGTACGAGCAGTACTTC; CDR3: CASSQVPAGVRYEQYF
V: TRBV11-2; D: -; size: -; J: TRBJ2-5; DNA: TGTGCCAGCAGCTTAGGAGGGGGAGAGGCGGAGCGACGGGAGACCCAGTACTTC; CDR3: CASSLGGGEAERRETQYF
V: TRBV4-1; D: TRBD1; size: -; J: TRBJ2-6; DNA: TGCGCCAGCAGCGCGAAGGGACAAATACGACAGGGGACAAACTCTGGGGCCAACGTCCTGACTTTC; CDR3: CASSAKGQIRQGTNSGANVLTF
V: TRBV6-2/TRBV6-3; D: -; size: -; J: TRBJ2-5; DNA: TGTGCCAGCAGTCTTTTCCAGGGTCGGGGAGAGACCCAGTACTTC; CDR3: CASSLFQGRGETQYF
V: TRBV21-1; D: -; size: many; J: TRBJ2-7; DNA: TGTGCCAGCAGCAAATCGACTAGCGGCTTTTTTGAGCAGTACTTC; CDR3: CASSKSTSGFFEQYF
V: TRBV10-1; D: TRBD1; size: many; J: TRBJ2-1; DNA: TGCGCCAGCAGTCACGGGACAGGGGCCGACGGGAGTGGCCCCTACAATGAGCAGTTCTTC; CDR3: CASSHGTGADGSGPYNEQFF
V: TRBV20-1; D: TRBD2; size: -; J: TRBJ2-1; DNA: TGCAGTGCTAGCCCCGGGACTAGCGCTAATGAGCAGTTCTTC; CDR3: CSASPGTSANEQFF
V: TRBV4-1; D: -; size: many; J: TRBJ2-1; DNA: TGCGCCAGCAGCCAAGTAACTACTGGTGAGCAGTTCTTC; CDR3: CASSQVTTGEQFF
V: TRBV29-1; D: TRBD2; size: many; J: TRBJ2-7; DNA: TGCAGCGTCGCCGGGACTAGCGGTTCATACGAGCAGTACTTC; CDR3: CSVAGTSGSYEQYF
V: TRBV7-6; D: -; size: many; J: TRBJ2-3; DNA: TGTGCCAGCAGCAACCAGGGGATATTTGATACGCAGTATTTT; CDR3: CASSNQGIFDTQYF
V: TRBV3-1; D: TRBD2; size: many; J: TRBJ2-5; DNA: TGTGCCAGCAGCCCCTCGGGACTAGCGGAAGAGACCCAGTACTTC; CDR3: CASSPSGLAEETQYF
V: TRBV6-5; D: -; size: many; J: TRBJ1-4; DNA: TGTGCCAGCAAAGAACGGATTAATGAAAAACTGTTTTTT; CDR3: CASKERINEKLFF
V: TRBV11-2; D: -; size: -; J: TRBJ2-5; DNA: TGTGGCAGCAGCTTATCCCTCGGGACTGACGCGGAGACCCAGTACTTC; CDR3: CGSSLSLGTDAETQYF
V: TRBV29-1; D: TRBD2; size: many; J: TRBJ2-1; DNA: TGCAGCGTTGAAGCCCCCAGCGGGAGTGGCAATGAGCAGTTCTTC; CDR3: CSVEAPSGSGNEQFF
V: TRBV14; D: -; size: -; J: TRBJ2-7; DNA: TGTGCCAGCAGCCTCTACACCGGGCTGCAGAAGCAGTACTTC; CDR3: CASSLYTGLQKQYF
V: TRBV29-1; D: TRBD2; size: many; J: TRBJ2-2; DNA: TGCAGCGTTGATCTCAGCGGGGGTAACACCGGGGAGCTGTTTTTT; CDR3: CSVDLSGGNTGELFF